This T cell receptor beta chain was captured by sequencing in a study of OX40 agonist ivuxolimab in advanced cancers. Whole-study context: Partial responses were achieved by three patients: one hepatocellular carcinoma, two cutaneous melanoma. Study outcomes and limitations: Among the nonresponders, some also had low normalized T-cell clonal expansion. Fewer expanded clones were found on average in CD4+ than in CD8+ T cells. Circulating CD4+ and CD8+ T cells showed clonal expansion by week 6 at 0.1 to 3.0 mg/kg.

Between the trimmed V and J ends, which lost 3 bases and 7 bases, there was a span of 16 bases. The CDR3 extends over 15 amino acids. The germline V gene has CDR1 SGHDN and CDR2 FVKESK. Of note for this clone: What it binds is not known.

The protocol was immunoSEQ multiplex PCR, while the TCRdb copy is restricted to in-frame clones and leaves out a portion. The sample has 65,000 to 80,000 clones, about 86% seen once; the top ten hold around 1.8%. This receptor was identified in an adult with an advanced solid tumor such as melanoma, head and neck, liver or kidney cancer. The material was CD4+ or CD8+ T cells sorted from blood, obtained in a trial of the OX40 agonist ivuxolimab. The chain combines TRBV14 with TRBJ2-1; D may be TRBD1 (8 bases). CDR3 protein: CASSHGQGGVNEQFF. The CDR3 nucleotides read TGTGCCAGCAGCCACGGACAGGGAGGGGTAAATGAGCAGTTCTTC.